This passage covers 7 T cell receptor beta chains from one sample sequenced in a study of blood T cell repertoires in COVID-19 (dated by TCRdb to between 2020 and 2021). Library preparation employed the immunoSEQ multiplex PCR assay. Drawn from immuneACCESS, this table holds only the in-frame rearrangements with V and J called that TCRdb kept. Clones are partly lost; checked studies trace under half to an unresolved V gene and leave the rest unexplained. The sample has about 280,000 clones on record, about 89% of them singletons. Of the sample, approximately 2.2% falls within the top ten clones. The sample comprised peripheral blood. Source of these receptors: a man aged 45 to 65 with acute or convalescent COVID-19.

This clone occurred a few times. The chain carries TRBV7-9 and TRBJ2-1, with a weak D call TRBD1 (7 bases). The V gene lost 1 base and the J gene lost 6 bases, with 13 bases spanning the gap. Germline V gene data show CDR1 as SEHNR and CDR2 as FQNEAQ (reference sequence). This CDR3 is built from 15 residues. This CDR3 is CASSLDAGGINEQFF. Written as DNA, the CDR3 is TGTGCCAGCAGCTTAGATGCAGGGGGGATCAATGAGCAGTTCTTC.

This clone was counted once. The chain uses TRBV30 and TRBJ1-5; 9 nucleotides line up with TRBD1. With V trimmed by 3 bases and J by 5 bases, 5 bases remained unmatched. The CDR3 spans 14 residues. CDR1 and CDR2 from the germline V gene are GTSNPN and SVGIG (reference sequence). The CDR3 sequence: CAWSDGQGYQPQHF. The CDR3 bases are TGTGCCTGGAGCGATGGACAGGGGTATCAGCCCCAGCATTTT.

The chain has TRBV13 and TRBJ1-2, with 11 bases fitting TRBD1. There are 13 residues in the CDR3. V trimming: 5 bases; J trimming: 7 bases; junction bases outside the gene matches: 3. The germline gives CDR1 PRHDT, CDR2 FYEKMQ (reference sequence). CDR3 bases: TGTGCCAGCAGCCCGGACAGGGGGCTTGGCTACACCTTC. Its translation is CASSPDRGLGYTF.

The chain carries TRBV2 and TRBJ2-5, with 12 bases identical to TRBD2. V lost 6 bases and J lost 7; bases outside the gene matches: 9. The CDR3 has 15 amino acids. CDR1 and CDR2 from the germline V gene are SNHLY and FYNNEI. CDR3 coding DNA: TGTGCCAGCAGGGCGACTAGCGGGGGCCCCGGGACCCAGTACTTC. Translation: CASRATSGGPGTQYF.

In this sample, this clone turned up a few times. The junction and the germline gene differ at one end; a read error may be behind it. The J gene is TRBJ1-2, the V gene TRBV2; D ambiguous. The CDR3 is 14 amino acids. The germline CDR1 and CDR2 sequences are SNHLY and FYNNEI. The CDR3 region has the DNA TGTGCCAGAAGTGCGGCAGGAAGCAACTATGGCTACACCTTC. This sequence encodes CARSAAGSNYGYTF.

V is TRBV30 and J is TRBJ1-3; no definite D call. CDR1 GTSNPN and CDR2 SVGIG come from the germline V gene (reference sequence). The CDR3 spans 14 residues. V was shortened by 7 bases and J by 3 bases, with 16 bases between the two germline ends. The CDR3 nucleotides are TGTGCCTCCTCGGAGGGTCTTGATGGAAACACCATATATTTT. As protein: CASSEGLDGNTIYF.

This clone occurred once. This sequence joins TRBV6-5 and TRBJ1-2, with TRBD1 matching 9 bases. CDR3 size: 15 residues. J lost 0 bases, V lost 7 bases, and 6 bases had no gene match. Germline CDR1 reads MNHEY; CDR2 reads SVGAGI. This CDR3 is CASKRTGAANYGYTF. The CDR3 DNA is TGTGCCAGCAAACGGACAGGGGCGGCTAACTATGGCTACACCTTC.